This T cell receptor (beta chain) is drawn from a study of shared clonotypes between healthy human individuals. As for this clone: Antigen unknown.

CDR1 and CDR2 (germline): GTSNPN, SVGIG (reference sequence). The CDR3 runs 17 residues. Trimming took off 2 bases at V and 0 bases at J, with 17 bases between the two ends. The authors' processing: As immunoSEQ supplied junction-only sequences (without quality scores), filtering differed. This table comes from immunoSEQ multiplex PCR, and its TCRdb copy is limited to in-frame clones, with some not included. That table is the source of V, J and clone size, and D and trimming were worked out from the DNA. Of a few million clones listed, nearly 97% were seen once; the top ten hold 0.13%. Study-wide findings and caveats: Specimens sampled were limited to blood, with tissue repertoires likely differing. Naive subsets typically showed greater estimated richness than memory subsets.

The sequenced sample was naive CD4+ T cells sorted from blood. Subset defined: CD45RA+ positively selected. The J gene is TRBJ1-5, the V gene TRBV30; no clear D. This TCR came from a man younger than 30 in good health. Here the CDR3 reads CAWSSRKGRNSNQPQHF. In DNA, the CDR3 is TGTGCCTGGAGTTCAAGAAAGGGCAGAAATAGCAATCAGCCCCAGCATTTT. Complete variable domain (other parts from reference TRBV30 and TRBJ1-5): SQTIHQWPATLVQPVGSPLSLECTVEGTSNPNLYWYRQAAGRGLQLLFYSVGIGQISSEVPQNLSASRPQDRQFILSSKKLLLSDSGFYLCAWSSRKGRNSNQPQHFGDGTRLSIL.